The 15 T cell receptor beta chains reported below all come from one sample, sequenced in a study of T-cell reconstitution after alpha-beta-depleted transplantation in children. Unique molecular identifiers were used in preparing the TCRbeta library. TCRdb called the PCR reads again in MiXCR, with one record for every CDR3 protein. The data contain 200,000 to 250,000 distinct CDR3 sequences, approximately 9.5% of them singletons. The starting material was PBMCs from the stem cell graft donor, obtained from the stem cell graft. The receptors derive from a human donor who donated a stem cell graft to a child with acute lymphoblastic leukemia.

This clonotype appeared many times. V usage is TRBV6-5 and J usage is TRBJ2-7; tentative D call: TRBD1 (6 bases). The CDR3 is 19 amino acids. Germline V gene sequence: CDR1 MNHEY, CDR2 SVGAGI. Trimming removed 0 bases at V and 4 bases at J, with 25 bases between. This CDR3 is CASSYSIGAGLGQTYEQYF. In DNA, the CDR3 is TGTGCCAGCAGTTACTCTATAGGTGCCGGTCTTGGACAGACATACGAGCAGTACTTC.

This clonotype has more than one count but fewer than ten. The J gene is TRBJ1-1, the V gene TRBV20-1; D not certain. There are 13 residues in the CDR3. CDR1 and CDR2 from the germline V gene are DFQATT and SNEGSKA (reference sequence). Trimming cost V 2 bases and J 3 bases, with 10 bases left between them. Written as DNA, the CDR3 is TGCAGTGCTAGAATAAACGTAGACACTGAAGCTTTCTTT. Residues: CSARINVDTEAFF.

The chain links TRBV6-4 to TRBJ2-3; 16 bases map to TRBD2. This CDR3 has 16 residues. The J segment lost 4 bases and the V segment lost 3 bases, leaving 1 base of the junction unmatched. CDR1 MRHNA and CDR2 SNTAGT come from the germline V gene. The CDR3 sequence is CASSEGTSGGADTQYF. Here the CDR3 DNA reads TGTGCCAGCAGTGAAGGGACTAGCGGGGGGGCAGATACGCAGTATTTT.

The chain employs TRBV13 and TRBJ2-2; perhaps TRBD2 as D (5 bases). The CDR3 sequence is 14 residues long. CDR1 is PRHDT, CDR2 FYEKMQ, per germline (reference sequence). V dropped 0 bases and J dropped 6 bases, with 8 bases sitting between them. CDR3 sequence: CASSLGVLAGELFF. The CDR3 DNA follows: TGTGCCAGCAGCTTAGGGGTACTAGCCGGGGAGCTGTTTTTT.

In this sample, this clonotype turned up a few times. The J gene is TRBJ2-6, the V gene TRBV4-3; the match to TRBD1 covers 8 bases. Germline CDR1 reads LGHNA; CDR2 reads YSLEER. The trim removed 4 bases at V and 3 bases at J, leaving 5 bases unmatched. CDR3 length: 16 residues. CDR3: CASSRQGAGGANVLTF. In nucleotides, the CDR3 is TGCGCCAGCAGCCGGCAGGGGGCAGGTGGGGCCAACGTCCTGACTTTC.

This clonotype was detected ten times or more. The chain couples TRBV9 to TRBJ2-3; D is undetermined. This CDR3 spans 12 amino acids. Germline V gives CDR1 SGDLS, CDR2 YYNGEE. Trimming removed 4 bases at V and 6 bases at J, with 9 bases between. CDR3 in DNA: TGTGCCAGCAGCAGATTATACGATACGCAGTATTTT. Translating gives CASSRLYDTQYF.

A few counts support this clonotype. The CDR3 reads CASSYYPPYEQYF. CDR3 in DNA: TGTGCCAGCAGCTACTATCCCCCCTACGAGCAGTACTTC. The chain couples TRBV7-2 to TRBJ2-7, with D unresolved. Germline CDR1 is SGHTA and CDR2 is FQGNSA. Trimming left V 4 bases short and J 2 bases short, with 9 bases between. The length of the CDR3 is 13 residues.

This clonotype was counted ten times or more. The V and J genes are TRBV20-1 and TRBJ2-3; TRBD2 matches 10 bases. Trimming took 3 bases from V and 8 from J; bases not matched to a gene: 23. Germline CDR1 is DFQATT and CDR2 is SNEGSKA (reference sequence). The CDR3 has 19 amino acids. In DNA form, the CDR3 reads TGCAGTGCTAGGCCCCCCGAGTTGCCGGGACTAGCGACCCGCGGTACGCAGTATTTT. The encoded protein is CSARPPELPGLATRGTQYF.

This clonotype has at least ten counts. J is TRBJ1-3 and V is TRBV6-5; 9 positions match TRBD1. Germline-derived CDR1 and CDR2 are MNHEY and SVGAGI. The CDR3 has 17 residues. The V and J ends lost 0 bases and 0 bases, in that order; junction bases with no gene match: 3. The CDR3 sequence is CASSYSWDRVSGNTIYF. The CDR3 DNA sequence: TGTGCCAGCAGTTACTCGTGGGACAGGGTCTCTGGAAACACCATATATTTT.

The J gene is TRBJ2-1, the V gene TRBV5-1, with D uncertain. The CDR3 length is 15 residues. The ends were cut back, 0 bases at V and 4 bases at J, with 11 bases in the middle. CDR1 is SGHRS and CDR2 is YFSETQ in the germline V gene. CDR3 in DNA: TGCGCCAGCAGCTTGGCCGAGGCGGCGTACAATGAGCAGTTCTTC. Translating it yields CASSLAEAAYNEQFF.

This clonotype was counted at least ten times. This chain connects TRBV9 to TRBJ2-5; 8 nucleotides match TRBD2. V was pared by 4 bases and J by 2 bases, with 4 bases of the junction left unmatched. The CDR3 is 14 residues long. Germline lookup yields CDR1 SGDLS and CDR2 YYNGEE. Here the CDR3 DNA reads TGTGCCAGCAGCCCTGGGACTAGGCAAGAGACCCAGTACTTC. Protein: CASSPGTRQETQYF.

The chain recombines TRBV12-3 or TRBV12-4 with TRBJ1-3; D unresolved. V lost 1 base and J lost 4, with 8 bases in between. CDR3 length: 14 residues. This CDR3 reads CASSLVDRGNTIYF. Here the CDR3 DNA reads TGTGCCAGCAGTTTAGTGGATAGAGGAAACACCATATATTTT.

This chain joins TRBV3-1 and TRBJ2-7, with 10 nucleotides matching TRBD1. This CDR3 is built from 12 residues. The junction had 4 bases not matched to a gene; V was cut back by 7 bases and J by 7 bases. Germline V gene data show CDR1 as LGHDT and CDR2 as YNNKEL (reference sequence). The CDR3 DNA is TGTGCCAGCACAGGGACAGGGGAAGAGCAGTACTTC. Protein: CASTGTGEEQYF.

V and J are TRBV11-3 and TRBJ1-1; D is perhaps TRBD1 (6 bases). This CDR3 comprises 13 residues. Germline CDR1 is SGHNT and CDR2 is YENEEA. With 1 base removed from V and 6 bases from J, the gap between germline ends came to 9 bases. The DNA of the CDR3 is TGTGCCAGCAGCTTAGTATCAGGGGCTGAAGCTTTCTTT. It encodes CASSLVSGAEAFF.

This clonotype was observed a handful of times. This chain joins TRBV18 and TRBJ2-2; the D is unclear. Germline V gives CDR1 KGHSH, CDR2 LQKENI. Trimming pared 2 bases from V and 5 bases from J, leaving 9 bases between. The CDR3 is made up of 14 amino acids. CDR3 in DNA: TGTGCCAGCTCACCAGTAGCCGGGACCGGGGAGCTGTTTTTT. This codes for CASSPVAGTGELFF. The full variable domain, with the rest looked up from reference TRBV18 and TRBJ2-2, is NAGVMQNPRHLVRRRGQEARLRCSPMKGHSHVYWYRQLPEEGLKFMVYLQKENIIDESGMPKERFSAEFPKEGPSILRIQQVVRGDSAAYFCASSPVAGTGELFFGEGSRLTVL.